Shown below are 11 T cell receptor beta chains from a single sample sequenced in a study of blood T cell repertoires in COVID-19 (TCRdb year 2020). Libraries were constructed by the immunoSEQ multiplex PCR assay. TCRdb took over this immuneACCESS table, retaining in-frame rearrangements with V and J assigned. Such tables are incomplete; in checked studies, under half of the missing clones stem from an unresolved V gene, and the remainder is unexplained. Recorded for this sample are about 210,000 clones; 70% to 85% of them occurred a single time. The ten largest clones represent over 6.5% of the sample. Sample: peripheral blood. These receptors were taken from a woman older than 75 with COVID-19, enrolled during active disease.

The V gene is TRBV3-1 (or the pseudogene TRBV3-2), the J gene TRBJ2-7; D is unclear. The CDR3 extends over 13 amino acids. Germline lookup yields CDR1 LGHDT and CDR2 YNNKEL (reference sequence). V shed 3 bases and J shed 0 bases, with 6 bases lying between them. The CDR3 loop reads CASSHASSYEQYF. CDR3 in DNA: TGTGCCAGCAGCCACGCCAGCTCCTACGAGCAGTACTTC.

The rearrangement joins TRBV5-4 to TRBJ2-3, with TRBD2 matching 15 bases. CDR3 length: 18 residues. The V gene's germline CDR1 is SGHNT and CDR2 YYREEE (reference sequence). The V gene end was trimmed by 4 bases and the J gene end by 2 bases; junction bases not matched to a gene: 8. CDR3 nucleotide sequence: TGTGCCAGCAGCGCCGGGACTAGCGGGGGGCTTTACACAGATACGCAGTATTTT. It translates to CASSAGTSGGLYTDTQYF.

The chain recombines TRBV7-8 with TRBJ2-1; 8 bases match TRBD2. CDR1 is SGHVS and CDR2 is FQNEAQ in the germline V gene. The trim removed 5 bases at V and 7 bases at J, leaving 10 bases unmatched. This CDR3 is built from 15 residues. Here the CDR3 reads CASSAVAGGTNEQFF. The CDR3 DNA reads as TGTGCCAGCAGCGCGGTTGCGGGAGGCACTAATGAGCAGTTCTTC.

The V gene is TRBV6-6, the J gene TRBJ2-5; no definite D call. V gave up 4 bases and J gave up 5 bases, with 11 bases separating them. The CDR3 is made up of 13 amino acids. Per the germline V gene, CDR1 is MNHNY and CDR2 is SVGAGI (reference sequence). The CDR3 here is CASSSDIRETQYF. The CDR3 coding sequence is TGTGCCAGCAGTTCTGACATACGGGAGACCCAGTACTTC.

V gene TRBV15 combines with J gene TRBJ2-1, with D possibly matching TRBD2 (5 bases). This CDR3 is built from 14 residues. The V and J ends lost 5 bases and 0 bases respectively, with 8 bases between them. Looked up from germline, CDR1 is LNHNV and CDR2 is YYDKDF (reference sequence). DNA for the CDR3: TGTGCCACCAGCGGCGGGCCCTCCTACAATGAGCAGTTCTTC. Translated: CATSGGPSYNEQFF.

The rearrangement uses TRBV3-1 (or the pseudogene TRBV3-2) and TRBJ1-4; D uncertain. The germline gives CDR1 LGHDT, CDR2 YNNKEL (reference sequence). The CDR3 loop spans 15 amino acids. The ends were cut back, 2 bases at V and 0 bases at J, with 7 bases in the middle. This CDR3 is CASSQTGATNEKLFF. The CDR3 DNA reads as TGTGCCAGCAGCCAAACCGGTGCAACTAATGAAAAACTGTTTTTT.

The J gene is TRBJ2-6, the V gene TRBV6-4; 9 bases match TRBD1. J lost 0 bases, V lost 5 bases, and 2 bases had no gene match. Germline V gene sequence: CDR1 MRHNA, CDR2 SNTAGT. The CDR3 consists of 16 residues. The CDR3 coding sequence is TGTGCCAGCAGTAGGGACAGGGTCTCTGGGGCCAACGTCCTGACTTTC. Protein product: CASSRDRVSGANVLTF.

The chain is built from TRBV12-3 or TRBV12-4 and TRBJ1-4; D is uncertain. V lost 8 bases, J lost 7 bases, and 8 bases lay in between. The CDR3 covers 11 residues. The CDR3 loop is CASGEFEKLFF. CDR3 DNA sequence: TGTGCCAGCGGGGAGTTTGAAAAACTGTTTTTT.

The J gene is TRBJ1-1, the V gene TRBV14; D is uncertain. This CDR3 comprises 13 residues. Deletions cut 0 bases from V and 6 bases from J, with 8 bases between. CDR1 is SGHDN and CDR2 is FVKESK in the germline V gene. The CDR3 nucleotides are TGTGCCAGCAGCCAAGACAATGAGGCTGAAGCTTTCTTT. Encoded protein: CASSQDNEAEAFF.

Turning to this clone: The same CDR3 arises from other DNA sequences in this sample as well. The V call is TRBV3-1 (or the pseudogene TRBV3-2), the J call TRBJ1-2; the D is unclear. Germline V gene data show CDR1 as LGHDT and CDR2 as YNNKEL (reference sequence). V shed 0 bases and J shed 4 bases, with 9 bases lying between them. This CDR3 is built from 14 residues. CDR3 region: CASSQEGRPYGYTF. CDR3 DNA: TGTGCCAGCAGCCAAGAAGGGAGGCCCTATGGCTACACCTTC.

The chain employs TRBV29-1 and TRBJ2-1, with D unresolved. Trimming stripped 6 bases from V and 0 bases from J, with 12 bases between. The CDR3 has 14 amino acids. Germline V gene data show CDR1 as SQVTM and CDR2 as ANQGSEA. The CDR3 protein is CSVSRFSSYNEQFF. CDR3 nucleotide sequence: TGCAGCGTCTCGAGGTTTAGCTCCTACAATGAGCAGTTCTTC.